This T cell receptor (beta chain) was recorded in a study of shared clonotypes between healthy human individuals. On the study more broadly: Donors were a couple of women and a few men aged 18 to 49. Three CD4 naive, three CD4 memory, two CD8 naive and one CD8 memory plate were used per donor. Study-level findings and limits: Naive subsets, compared against memory subsets, generally had larger estimated richness values.

This clone appeared once. The target antigen is unknown. In the naive CD8 group, cells lacked CD45RO and were positively selected for CCR7, so terminally differentiated effector memory CD45RA+ cells were left out. Produced via immunoSEQ multiplex PCR; TCRdb's table is partial and in-frame only. This table holds about 550,000 clones, roughly 95% found once. This sequence was found in a woman aged 30 to 39 in good health. Source material: naive CD8+ T cells sorted from blood.

CDR3 protein: CASSQEVTDYGYTF. The CDR3 nucleotides are TGCGCCAGCAGCCAAGAAGTGACAGATTATGGCTACACCTTC. The V and J genes are TRBV4-1 and TRBJ1-2; weak D call: TRBD1 (5 bases). CDR3 length: 14 residues. Germline V gene sequence: CDR1 MGHRA, CDR2 YSYEKL. The V end lost 0 bases, the J end lost 5 bases, and 10 bases lay between the germline ends.